One and the same sample provided the 13 T cell receptor beta chains below, sequenced in a study of cytomegalovirus exposure and HLA in healthy donors. Amplification used 60 Vbeta primers and 13 Jbeta primers. Measured with immunoSEQ multiplex PCR; TCRdb has only the in-frame clones, and not every one. Reported are approximately 110,000 clones; the ten largest clones contain around 0.6%. Material for sequencing was PBMCs. The receptors originated from a man aged 45 to 65 in good health and CMV-seronegative.

This chain joins TRBV30 and TRBJ2-2; no clear D. The CDR3 totals 13 residues. V lost 0 bases and J 4 bases, leaving 6 bases between the germline ends. CDR1 and CDR2 from the germline V gene are GTSNPN and SVGIG (reference sequence). In DNA form, the CDR3 reads TGTGCCTGGAGTGTACCCAGCACCGGGGAGCTGTTTTTT. Translating gives CAWSVPSTGELFF.

V gene TRBV6-1 combines with J gene TRBJ1-4; 8 bases line up with TRBD1. This CDR3 has 15 amino acids. Germline loops: CDR1 MNHNS, CDR2 SASEGT. Trimming took 5 bases from V and 8 from J; bases not matched to a gene: 10. As DNA, the CDR3 is TGTGCCAGCAGTAAAACCGGACAGGGTGGCGAAAAACTGTTTTTT. It codes for CASSKTGQGGEKLFF.

V is TRBV18 and J is TRBJ2-5, with 9 bases fitting TRBD1. Germline V CDR1 and CDR2: KGHSH, LQKENI. The CDR3 has 15 residues. Trimming cost V 5 bases and J 0 bases; bases outside gene matches: 4. The CDR3 bases are TGTGCCAGCTCATCCACAGGGGGCTACCAAGAGACCCAGTACTTC. It yields the protein CASSSTGGYQETQYF. Filled out from reference TRBV18 and TRBJ2-5, the complete variable domain reads NAGVMQNPRHLVRRRGQEARLRCSPMKGHSHVYWYRQLPEEGLKFMVYLQKENIIDESGMPKERFSAEFPKEGPSILRIQQVVRGDSAAYFCASSSTGGYQETQYFGPGTRLLVL.

The chain is built from TRBV19 and TRBJ2-7; 11 bases line up with TRBD1. V gave up 5 bases and J gave up 3 bases; unmatched junction bases: 3. The length of the CDR3 is 14 residues. Germline loops: CDR1 LNHDA, CDR2 SQIVND (reference sequence). CDR3 in amino acids: CASSPGTGGYEQYF. As DNA, the CDR3 is TGTGCCAGTAGTCCCGGGACAGGGGGCTACGAGCAGTACTTC.

The V call is TRBV19, the J call TRBJ2-4, with D maybe TRBD1 (6 bases). V lost 7 bases, J lost 1 base, and 8 bases lay in between. Germline lookup yields CDR1 LNHDA and CDR2 SQIVND (reference sequence). CDR3 length equals 13 residues. CDR3 loop: CASTGQAKNIQYF. Written as DNA, the CDR3 is TGTGCCAGTACCGGACAGGCCAAAAACATTCAGTACTTC.

The CDR3 nucleotides are TGTGCCAGCAGTGGGGACAGGGGGGGCTACACCTTC. It translates to CASSGDRGGYTF. This chain links TRBV2 with TRBJ1-2; 11 bases match TRBD1. The CDR3 sequence is 12 residues long. V shed 4 bases, J shed 8 bases, and the junction held 0 bases outside the gene matches. Germline CDR1 reads SNHLY; CDR2 reads FYNNEI.

The chain recombines TRBV19 with TRBJ2-2; no reliable D call. From germline, CDR1 is LNHDA and CDR2 SQIVND (reference sequence). The CDR3 length is 13 residues. Trimming left V 4 bases short and J 7 bases short, with 10 bases between. The CDR3 region is CASSSSGNGELFF. CDR3 bases: TGTGCCAGTAGTAGTTCAGGAAACGGGGAGCTGTTTTTT.

This rearrangement joins TRBV5-1 to TRBJ2-2, with D possibly matching TRBD2 (6 bases). The CDR3 runs 15 residues. V lost 4 bases to trimming and J lost 1 base, with 11 bases between them. CDR1 SGHRS and CDR2 YFSETQ come from the germline V gene. CDR3 sequence (DNA): TGCGCCAGCAGCCCCCGACTAGGGAACACCGGGGAGCTGTTTTTT. Translation gives CASSPRLGNTGELFF.

Considering frequency, this clone is medium-sized. V gene TRBV7-8 combines with J gene TRBJ1-5; 12 nucleotides line up with TRBD1. Per germline, CDR1 SGHVS and CDR2 FQNEAQ. This CDR3 region has 17 residues. V shed 5 bases and J 3 bases; nucleotides not matched to a gene: 8. CDR3 in DNA: TGTGCCAGCAGCCCCCTGCGGGACAGGGGGCCCAATCAGCCCCAGCATTTT. Residues: CASSPLRDRGPNQPQHF.

V is TRBV5-8 and J is TRBJ2-2; TRBD2 matches at 9 bases. Per germline, CDR1 SGHTS and CDR2 YDEGEE. Trimming took 4 bases from V and 4 from J; bases not matched to a gene: 8. CDR3 length: 16 amino acids. CDR3 DNA: TGTGCCAGCAGCCTCCGGCGTAGCGGGGGCACCGGGGAGCTGTTTTTT. Its translation is CASSLRRSGGTGELFF.

The chain has TRBV19 and TRBJ1-1, with TRBD1 matching over 10 bases. Losses at the gene ends were 3 bases for V and 11 bases for J; bases not matched to a gene: 6. From germline, CDR1 is LNHDA and CDR2 SQIVND (reference sequence). The CDR3 consists of 13 residues. CDR3 DNA: TGTGCCAGTAGTATCATGGGACAGGGGCCGGCTTTCTTT. It specifies CASSIMGQGPAFF. Using reference TRBV19 and TRBJ1-1 for the parts outside the CDR3, the full variable domain is DGGITQSPKYLFRKEGQNVTLSCEQNLNHDAMYWYRQDPGQGLRLIYYSQIVNDFQKGDIAEGYSVSREKKESFPLTVTSAQKNPTAFYLCASSIMGQGPAFFGQGTRLTVV.

The J gene is TRBJ2-1, the V gene TRBV6-6; 11 bases fit TRBD1. The CDR3 has 14 residues. Germline CDR1 reads MNHNY; CDR2 reads SVGAGI (reference sequence). The V and J ends lost 2 bases and 8 bases, in that order; junction bases with no gene match: 2. The CDR3 nucleotides read TGTGCCAGCAGTTACGGACAGGGGGCATATGAGCAGTTCTTC. This sequence encodes CASSYGQGAYEQFF.

The chain carries TRBV7-2 and TRBJ2-7, with D unresolved. Germline V CDR1 and CDR2: SGHTA, FQGNSA. The CDR3 runs to 14 residues. Trimming stripped 8 bases from V and 0 bases from J, with 14 bases between. This CDR3 reads CASAIRWSSYEQYF. CDR3 coding DNA: TGTGCCAGCGCCATACGGTGGAGCTCCTACGAGCAGTACTTC.